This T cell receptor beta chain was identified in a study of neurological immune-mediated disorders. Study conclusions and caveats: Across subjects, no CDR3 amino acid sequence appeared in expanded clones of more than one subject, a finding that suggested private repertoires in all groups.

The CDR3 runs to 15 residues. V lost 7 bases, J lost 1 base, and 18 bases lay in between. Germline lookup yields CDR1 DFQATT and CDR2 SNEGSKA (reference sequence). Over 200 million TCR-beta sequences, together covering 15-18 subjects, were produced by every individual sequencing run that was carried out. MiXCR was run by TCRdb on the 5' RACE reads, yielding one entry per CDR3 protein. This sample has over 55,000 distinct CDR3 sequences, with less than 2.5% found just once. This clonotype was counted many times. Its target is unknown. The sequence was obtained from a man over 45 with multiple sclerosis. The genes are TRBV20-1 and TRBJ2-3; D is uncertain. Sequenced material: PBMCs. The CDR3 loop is CSGLQVTVGTDTQYF. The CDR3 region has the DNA TGCAGTGGCCTGCAGGTTACCGTCGGCACAGATACGCAGTATTTT.